This T cell receptor beta chain was identified in a study of T cells after posttransplantation cyclophosphamide. Treatment was busulfan-fludarabine conditioning, a marrow graft, and cyclophosphamide on days +3 and +4. Study results and caveats: Donor CD8+ memory clones often dominated recipient blood repertoires at later times. Recipient CMV seropositivity and CMV reactivation strongly tracked TRB clonality. TRB overlap between skin or GI tissue T cells and blood was limited.

Germline assignment: CDR1 LGHNA and CDR2 YSLEER. Trimming pared 1 base from V and 4 bases from J, leaving 8 bases between. CDR3 size: 13 residues. Produced via immunoSEQ multiplex PCR; TCRdb's table is partial and in-frame only. The sample has 9,000 to 13,000 clones, around 85% seen once; the top ten hold approximately 15%. For this clone: The antigen is unknown.

The chain recombines TRBV4-3 with TRBJ2-7; D is unresolved. The source was PBMCs, collected more than 1,700 days after allogeneic stem cell transplant with posttransplant cyclophosphamide. This sequence originates from a female patient aged 45-65 years who received an allogeneic stem cell transplant from a related donor, was CMV-positive, and had no GVHD. Some T cells may have originated in the graft donor. In nucleotides, the CDR3 is TGCGCCAGCAGCCAAGGTTTACGGTACGAGCAGTACTTC. Its translation: CASSQGLRYEQYF.